This T cell receptor beta chain was sequenced during a study of T cells in Graves' hyperthyroidism and ophthalmopathy. About the research overall: The initial diagnosis was the point when peripheral blood was collected, ahead of any treatment.

Regions amplified from RNA transcripts were the TCR beta CDR3 regions. HTBI primers were employed in a first-round RT-PCR of the TCR CDR3. Via MiXCR, TCRdb re-called the multiplex PCR reads, giving one row per CDR3 protein. The sample shows 700,000 or so distinct CDR3 sequences, 15% to 20% of them seen only once. Trimming at V came to 7 bases and at J to 6 bases, leaving 12 bases not matched to a gene. CDR1 and CDR2 (germline): MDHEN, SYDVKM. The CDR3 runs to 16 residues. This clonotype was recorded at least ten times. The clonotype comes from a man aged 18 to 29 with Graves' hyperthyroidism. V and J are TRBV28 and TRBJ2-1, with 10 bases lining up with TRBD1. Sequencing was carried out using blood. The CDR3 sequence is CASIPAGGQGTNEQFF. The CDR3 DNA reads as TGTGCCAGCATCCCTGCGGGGGGACAGGGGACCAATGAGCAGTTCTTC.